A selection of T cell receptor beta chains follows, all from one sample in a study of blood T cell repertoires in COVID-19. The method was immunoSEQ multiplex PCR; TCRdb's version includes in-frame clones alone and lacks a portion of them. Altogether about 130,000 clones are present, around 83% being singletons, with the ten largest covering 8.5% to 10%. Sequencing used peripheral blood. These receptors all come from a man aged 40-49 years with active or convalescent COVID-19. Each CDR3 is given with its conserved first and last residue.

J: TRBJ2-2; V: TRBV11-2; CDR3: CASSFNGLAVGTGELFF
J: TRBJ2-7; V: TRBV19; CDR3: CASSPRTSGSYEQYF
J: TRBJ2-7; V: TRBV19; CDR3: CASSLRQGSSYEQYF
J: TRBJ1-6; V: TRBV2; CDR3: CASSEEVTGGRVTLHF
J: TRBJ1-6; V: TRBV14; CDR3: CASSRYVGSNSPLHF
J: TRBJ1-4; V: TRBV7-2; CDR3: CASSNLGQITRKLFF
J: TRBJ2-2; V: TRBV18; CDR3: CASSPVQANTGELFF
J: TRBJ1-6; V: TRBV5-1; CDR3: CASSLVPVENNSPLHF
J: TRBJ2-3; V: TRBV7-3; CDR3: CASSLTSAGGSTDTQYF
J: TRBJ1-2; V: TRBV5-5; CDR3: CASSSQGGGYTF
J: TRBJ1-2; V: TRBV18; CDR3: CASSPGGQGNYGYTF
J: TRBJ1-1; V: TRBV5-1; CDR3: CASRNNPGGTEAFF
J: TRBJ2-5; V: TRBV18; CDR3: CASSRGTSGGRQETQYF
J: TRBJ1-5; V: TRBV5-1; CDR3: CASSLEGGFSNQPQHF
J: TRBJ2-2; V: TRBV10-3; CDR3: CAISSRRGGHNTGELFF
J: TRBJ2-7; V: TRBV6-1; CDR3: CASSENMDSRYEQYF
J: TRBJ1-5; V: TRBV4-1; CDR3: CASSQLDRGGNQPQHF
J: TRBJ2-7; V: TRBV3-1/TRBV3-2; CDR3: CASSQVPGAYEQYF
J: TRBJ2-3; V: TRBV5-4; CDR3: CASSWGLGTAPDTQYF
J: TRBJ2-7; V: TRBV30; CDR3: CAWDRQASTGEQYF
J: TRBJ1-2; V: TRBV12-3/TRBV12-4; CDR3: CATARGHYGYTF
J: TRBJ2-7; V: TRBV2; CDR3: CATRGTGHYEQYF
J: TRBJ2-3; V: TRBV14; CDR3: CASSQAPKTTASGDTDTQYF
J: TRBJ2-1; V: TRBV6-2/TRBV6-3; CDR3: CASSRGLAGYNEQFF
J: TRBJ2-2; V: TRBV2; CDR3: CASSSGTGGGELFF
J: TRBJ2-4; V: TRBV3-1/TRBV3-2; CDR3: CASSPGTSGGIAKNIQYF
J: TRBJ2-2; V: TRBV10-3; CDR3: CAITGLAGNTGELFF
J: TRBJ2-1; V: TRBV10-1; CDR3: CASSSQRGGQYNEQFF
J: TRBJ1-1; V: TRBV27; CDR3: CASSQNRGATNTEAFF
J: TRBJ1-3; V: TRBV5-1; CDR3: CASSLELMNSGNTIYF
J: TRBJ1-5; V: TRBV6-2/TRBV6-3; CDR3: CASSYKGQSYRPQHF
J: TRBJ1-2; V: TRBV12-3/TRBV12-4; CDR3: CASSLRGYGYTF
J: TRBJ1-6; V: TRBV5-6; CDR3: CASSFGGLYNSPLHF
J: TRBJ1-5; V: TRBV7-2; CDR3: CASSLVDRDNQPQHF
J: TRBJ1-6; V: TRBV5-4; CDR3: CASSTGTGDSPLHF
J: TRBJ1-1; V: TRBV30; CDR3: CAWSATANTEAFF
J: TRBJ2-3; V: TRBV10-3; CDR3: CAMTSGGPDTQYF
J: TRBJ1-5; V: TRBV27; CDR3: CASSTDPRGVGQPQHF
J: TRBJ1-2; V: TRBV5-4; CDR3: CASSLSRVWGGVTF
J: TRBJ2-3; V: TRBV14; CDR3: CASSPYRGRGTDTQYF
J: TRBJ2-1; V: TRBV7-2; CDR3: CASSPPGRRNEQFF
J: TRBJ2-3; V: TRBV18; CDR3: CASSPRGLAGPTSPTDTQYF
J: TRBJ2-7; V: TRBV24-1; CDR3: CATSDSGQLFSYEQYF
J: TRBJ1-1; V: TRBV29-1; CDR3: CSVGQPDTEAFF
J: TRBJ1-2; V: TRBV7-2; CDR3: CASSLGVTEANYGYTF
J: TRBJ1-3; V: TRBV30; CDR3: CAWSRSLSGNTIYF
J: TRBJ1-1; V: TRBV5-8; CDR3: CASSTAGLGNTEAFF
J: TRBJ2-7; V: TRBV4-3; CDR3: CASSQARAYEQYF
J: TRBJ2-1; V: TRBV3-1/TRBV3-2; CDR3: CASSRRPIHEQFF
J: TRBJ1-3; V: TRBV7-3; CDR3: CASSLAGGSSSGNTIYF
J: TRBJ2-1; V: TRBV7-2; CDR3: CASSSGGSSYNEQFF
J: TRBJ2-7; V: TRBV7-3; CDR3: CASSCRDWTYEQYF
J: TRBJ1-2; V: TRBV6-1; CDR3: CASSEEIGGNYGYTF
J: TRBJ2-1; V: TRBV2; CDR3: CASSPGQRDYNEQFF
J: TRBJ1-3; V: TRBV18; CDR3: CASSPVDRAFSGNTIYF
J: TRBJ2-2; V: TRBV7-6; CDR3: CASSQQLGHTGELFF